This T cell receptor beta chain was sequenced in a study of cytomegalovirus exposure and HLA in healthy donors. General study points: Per a prior analysis, the majority of TCR beta V segments were productive roughly 87% or roughly 30% of the time. When analyzed later, a missense DCLRE1C variant was found to be linked to TCR beta V- and J-gene trimming. A classifier reportedly called cytomegalovirus status with high sensitivity and specificity. Evidence from a later analysis indicated that most CMV-associated TCR beta chains looked HLA-restricted.

It was with 60 Vbeta and 13 Jbeta primers that the PCR ran. Profiling relied on immunoSEQ multiplex PCR, and the TCRdb table lists in-frame clones only, not all of them. The sample shows 95,000 to 150,000 clones, 50% to 75% of them seen only once. In this sample, this clone turned up once. Its antigen is unknown. Germline trimming cut 0 bases from V and 0 bases from J; bases unmatched to any gene: 11. Germline CDR1 reads SGHNT; CDR2 reads YYREEE (reference sequence). CDR3 length: 19 amino acids. The chain couples TRBV5-4 to TRBJ2-3, with TRBD2 matching over 9 bases. The sequenced material came from PBMCs. The clonotype was recovered from a woman aged 40 to 50 in good health and CMV-seropositive. The CDR3 DNA follows: TGTGCCAGCAGCTTGGTGGGGGGATCTAGCGGGACGAGCACAGATACGCAGTATTTT. Amino acid sequence: CASSLVGGSSGTSTDTQYF.